This entry lists 16 T cell receptor beta chains sequenced from one sample in a study of blood T cell repertoires in COVID-19 (dated by TCRdb to the early 2020s). Libraries were constructed by the immunoSEQ multiplex PCR assay. TCRdb mirrors the immuneACCESS table, restricted to in-frame sequences. Some clones are absent from its copies; in checked studies, under half trace to an unresolved V gene, and the reason for the others is unknown. For this sample the table gives roughly 140,000 clones, of which about 88% were detected only once. Under 7% of the sample is held by the ten biggest clonotypes. Sequencing was done on a sample of peripheral blood. All receptors come from a human donor in a cohort sampled during active COVID-19.

The rearrangement links TRBV28 to TRBJ2-5; no reliable D call. Germline V gene sequence: CDR1 MDHEN, CDR2 SYDVKM. Between the trimmed V and J ends, which lost 10 bases and 5 bases, there was a span of 11 bases. The CDR3 runs to 11 residues. This CDR3 reads CATEFWETQYF. CDR3 in DNA: TGTGCCACCGAGTTTTGGGAGACCCAGTACTTC.

The gene calls are TRBV5-1 and TRBJ2-5, with a weak D call TRBD2 (6 bases). Germline V gene data show CDR1 as SGHRS and CDR2 as YFSETQ. Trimming removed 6 bases at V and 5 bases at J, with 17 bases between. The CDR3 runs to 14 residues. CDR3 sequence: CASTPGKEGETQYF. CDR3 in DNA: TGCGCCAGCACCCCGGGAAAGGAGGGGGAGACCCAGTACTTC.

The chain is built from TRBV18 and TRBJ1-2, with D perhaps TRBD1 (5 bases). The CDR3 is made up of 15 amino acids. The V gene lost 8 bases and the J gene lost 1 base, with 17 bases spanning the gap. The germline CDR1 and CDR2 sequences are KGHSH and LQKENI. CDR3 DNA sequence: TGTGCCAGCGCCCCCAGGGTAGGGATTAACTATGGCTACACCTTC. Translated: CASAPRVGINYGYTF.

This chain joins TRBV2 and TRBJ2-1; 7 bases align to TRBD1. Trimming at V came to 5 bases and at J to 5 bases, leaving 9 bases not matched to a gene. The germline CDR1 and CDR2 sequences are SNHLY and FYNNEI. The CDR3 is 15 residues long. In DNA, the CDR3 is TGTGCCAGCAGTCCCGACAGGGTGTGGGACAATGAGCAGTTCTTC. This codes for CASSPDRVWDNEQFF.

The chain links TRBV7-9 to TRBJ2-3, with D unresolved. Trimming shortened V by 5 bases and J by 0 bases, and 12 bases separated the two germline ends. CDR3 length: 15 amino acids. CDR1 SEHNR and CDR2 FQNEAQ come from the germline V gene (reference sequence). CDR3 protein: CASSTRQSSTDTQYF. In nucleotides, the CDR3 is TGTGCCAGCAGCACACGTCAATCGAGCACAGATACGCAGTATTTT.

This clone occurred once. The chain carries TRBV28 and TRBJ2-3; 9 positions agree with TRBD1. The CDR3 consists of 16 residues. V shed 2 bases, J shed 5 bases, and the junction held 8 bases outside the gene matches. CDR1 is MDHEN and CDR2 is SYDVKM in the germline V gene. In DNA, the CDR3 is TGTGCCAGCAGTTTAAGGTGGGGACAGGGTATAGATACGCAGTATTTT. Encoded protein: CASSLRWGQGIDTQYF.

V and J are TRBV7-8 and TRBJ2-5, with 8 positions matching TRBD2. After removal of 5 bases from V and 1 base from J, the junction contained 6 bases not matched to a gene. This CDR3 region has 15 residues. The V gene's germline CDR1 is SGHVS and CDR2 FQNEAQ. As DNA, the CDR3 is TGTGCCAGCAGCCCACTGGGGACTAGCCAAGAGACCCAGTACTTC. It codes for CASSPLGTSQETQYF.

The CDR3 DNA reads as TGTGCCAGCAGCTTAGCGCGAACAGGGAACTATGGCTACACCTTC. It specifies CASSLARTGNYGYTF. The V and J genes are TRBV7-9 and TRBJ1-2; TRBD1 is a possible D gene (6 bases). Germline-derived CDR1 and CDR2 are SEHNR and FQNEAQ (reference sequence). V lost 0 bases, J lost 2 bases, and 10 bases lay in between. This CDR3 comprises 15 residues.

The rearrangement uses TRBV5-1 and TRBJ1-1; 8 positions match TRBD1. V was clipped by 2 bases and J by 1 base; unmatched bases: 1. The germline gives CDR1 SGHRS, CDR2 YFSETQ. This CDR3 spans 14 amino acids. The CDR3 protein is CASSFRGPNTEAFF. The CDR3 DNA reads as TGCGCCAGCAGCTTCAGGGGGCCGAACACTGAAGCTTTCTTT.

V usage is TRBV11-2 and J usage is TRBJ1-2, with 8 nucleotides matching TRBD1. The CDR3 runs to 14 residues. V was pared by 1 base and J by 6 bases, with 4 bases of the junction left unmatched. CDR1 is SGHAT, CDR2 FQNNGV, per germline. The CDR3 loop reads CASSLVQGADGYTF. CDR3 nucleotide sequence: TGTGCCAGCAGCTTAGTTCAGGGGGCTGATGGCTACACCTTC.

This clone was seen repeatedly, ten times or more. V usage is TRBV2 and J usage is TRBJ1-2, with D tentatively TRBD1 (6 bases). Germline CDR1 SNHLY, CDR2 FYNNEI. V lost 1 base, J lost 7 bases, and 13 bases lay in between. The CDR3 covers 14 residues. The CDR3 is CASSEDRARGGYTF. Written as DNA, the CDR3 is TGTGCCAGCAGTGAAGACAGGGCAAGAGGTGGCTACACCTTC.

This clone was observed at least ten times. The rearrangement links TRBV5-1 to TRBJ1-2, with D uncertain. Germline CDR1 reads SGHRS; CDR2 reads YFSETQ. The CDR3 spans 12 residues. Trimming shortened V by 0 bases and J by 9 bases, and 9 bases separated the two germline ends. The CDR3: CASSLEQISYTF. In DNA form, the CDR3 reads TGCGCCAGCAGCTTGGAACAGATTAGCTACACCTTC.

V usage is TRBV12-3 or TRBV12-4 and J usage is TRBJ1-1, with D possibly TRBD1 on 5 matching bases. The CDR3 consists of 13 residues. The germline V and J ends were trimmed by 7 bases and 7 bases, with 16 bases remaining between them. DNA of the CDR3: TGTGCCAGCACCACTCCGCCGGGGGGTGAAGCTTTCTTT. Encoded protein: CASTTPPGGEAFF.

CDR3 sequence reads: CASKGILNTGELFF. The CDR3 DNA reads TGCGCCAGCAAGGGGATACTGAACACCGGGGAGCTGTTTTTT. This chain joins TRBV10-1 and TRBJ2-2, with D perhaps matching TRBD1 (5 bases). This CDR3 region has 14 residues. V lost 7 bases and J lost 1, with 10 bases in between. Germline V gene sequence: CDR1 WNHNN, CDR2 SYGVQD (reference sequence).

V is TRBV4-2 and J is TRBJ2-6; D may be TRBD2 (7 bases). There are 18 residues in the CDR3. The ends were cut back, 1 base at V and 4 bases at J, with 17 bases in the middle. CDR1 and CDR2 from the germline V gene are LGHNA and YNFKEQ. The CDR3 is CASSQVQAGAGGANVLTF. CDR3 nucleotide sequence: TGTGCCAGCAGCCAAGTTCAGGCGGGGGCGGGGGGGGCCAACGTCCTGACTTTC.

This clone appeared once. The genes are TRBV5-1 and TRBJ2-5, with 10 positions matching TRBD1. Germline CDR1 and CDR2: SGHRS and YFSETQ. The ends lost 0 bases at V and 3 bases at J; junction bases unmatched: 5. CDR3 length: 16 residues. The CDR3 DNA reads TGCGCCAGCAGCTTGGCTCCGACAGGGGGCGAAGAGACCCAGTACTTC. As protein: CASSLAPTGGEETQYF.